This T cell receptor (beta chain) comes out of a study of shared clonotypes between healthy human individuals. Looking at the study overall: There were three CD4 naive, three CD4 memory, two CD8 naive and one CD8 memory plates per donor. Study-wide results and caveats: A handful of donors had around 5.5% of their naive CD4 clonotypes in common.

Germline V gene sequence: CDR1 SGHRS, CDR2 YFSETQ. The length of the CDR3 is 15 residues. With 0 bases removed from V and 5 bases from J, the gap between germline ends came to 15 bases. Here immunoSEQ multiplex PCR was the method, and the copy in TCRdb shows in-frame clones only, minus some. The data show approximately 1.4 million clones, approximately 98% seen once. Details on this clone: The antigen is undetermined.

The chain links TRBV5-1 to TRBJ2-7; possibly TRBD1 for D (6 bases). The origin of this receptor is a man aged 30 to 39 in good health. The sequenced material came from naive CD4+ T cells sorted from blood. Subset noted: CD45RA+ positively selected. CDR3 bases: TGCGCCAGCAGCTTGGGCATCGCAGGGGTCCACGAGCAGTACTTC. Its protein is CASSLGIAGVHEQYF.